This TCR beta chain came from a study of cytomegalovirus exposure and HLA in healthy donors (dated 2017 in TCRdb). Background on the whole study: An earlier analysis of several hundred of the donors reported around 280 Gb of sequence data and about 120 million unique TCR beta sequences obtained from about 200 million T cells. Among the roughly 380 genotyped donors, about 83% belonged to the genetic ancestry cluster associated with self-reported Caucasian donors. A separate validation cohort of roughly 130 different subjects was used in addition to the 666-subject first cohort. Roughly 300 gigabases of sequencing data and some 85 million unique TCR sequences were included in an early release covering several hundred HLA-typed donors. On average, around 240,000 unique TCR beta nucleotide sequences were sequenced per donor among several hundred genotyped donors of the cohort, with roughly 18% of those sequences being non-productive. Roughly 5 DR-DQ haplotypes were treated as single units for association and clustering because of strong linkage in the cohort. The number of typed donors differed by locus: roughly 629-630 for A, B, C, DRB1 and DQB1; some 540 for DQA1; approximately 610 for DPA1; and roughly 490 for DPB1. In a later analysis, previously published TCR beta repertoires from about 670 donors were re-analyzed and high-resolution HLA genotyping was added so that TCR occurrence patterns could be studied. Rather than using new phenotypic data, the later analysis identified candidate immune exposures from TCR beta sequences and from how often those sequences occurred across donors. Class I and class II HLA loci were covered by the typing at four-digit resolution. All discovery cohort repertoires had been generated on a single sequencing platform. The aim of the study was to test whether cataloging public T cell receptors could identify signatures of past pathogen exposure. An earlier analysis of 587 of the donors applied high-throughput TCR beta sequencing to assess whether each TCR beta V gene segment acted as functional or pseudogenic. The study profiled the T cell repertoires of fewer than 850 subjects by immunosequencing and related them to cytomegalovirus serostatus. Donor age, sex, ethnicity and CMV serostatus were compiled together with the repertoire data. To predict cytomegalovirus infection status, the study combined high-throughput TCR immunosequencing, statistical association of individual TCRs with disease status, and machine learning. Genome-wide SNP genotypes for about 65% of the 666 donors were used in a later genetic analysis, which treated that subset as a discovery cohort. On the study overall, not on this receptor specifically: The study listed 164 TCR beta chains as associated with cytomegalovirus. At a false discovery rate of 0.05, a later analysis linked approximately 18,000 TCR beta sequences to specific HLA alleles. Because counts were too low, roughly 18 rarely observed V segments, including chromosome 9 orphons, were left out of the earlier analysis of a few hundred of the donors. Strong co-occurrence of HLA alleles, especially DR and DQ, made assigning TCR associations to individual alleles difficult. A group of highly shared sequence variants was considered likely to be a technical artifact of the sequencing pipeline. In a later genetic analysis, a missense DCLRE1C variant was associated with V-gene and J-gene trimming of TCR beta chains, and the association was replicated in an independent cohort. In an earlier analysis of around 600 of the donors, most TCR beta V segments were observed in productive rearrangements about 87% or about 30% of the time, broadly matching IMGT annotations. In both the original and validation cohorts, the classifier was reported to diagnose cytomegalovirus status with high specificity and sensitivity. In a later analysis, TCR association rates were found to vary across HLA loci, with the most associated TCRs seen for DRB1 alleles and the fewest for HLA-C alleles. A later genetic analysis reported fewer N-insertions in productive TCRs among donors in an Asian-associated ancestry cluster than the roughly 620-donor mean. Presence/absence analyses assumed roughly uniform sequencing depth across donors, an assumption that may not hold. A further reported finding was that TCR beta sequences accurately predicted the HLA-A and HLA-B alleles for most subjects in the first cohort. CMV serostatus was the only immune exposure information available for the cohort. According to the authors, the approach could potentially be generalized to other disease states and immunological phenotypes. A few of the identified cytomegalovirus-associated TCR beta chains were confirmed in vitro to be specific for cytomegalovirus antigens. In this cohort, only TCR beta chains were sequenced, and detectable features were limited by the absence of alpha or paired-chain data. In a later analysis, most CMV-associated TCR beta chains were found to appear HLA-restricted, with HLA associations seemingly driven largely by CMV exposure. Most TCR sequences were seen in very few donors, while some public TCRs were found in many individuals. A later analysis found that HLA-associated TCR beta chains were more clonally expanded and had lower generation probabilities than equally common non-associated chains. Because HLA typing was unavailable for some donors at each locus, only the typed subset was used in association tests. The 87-base-pair reads could not distinguish some IMGT-functional V segments, including TRBV6-2 and TRBV6-3, so those segments were excluded. Several of the top co-occurrence clusters appeared to be linked to parvovirus B19, influenza, CMV and Epstein-Barr virus, according to a later analysis. Correlated functional status among segregating V segments might be attributable to linkage disequilibrium, but an unknown experimental factor could not be ruled out.

The cohort consisted of 600 to 750 healthy bone marrow donors. At the time of sampling, every cohort member was nominally healthy, though immune exposures that went unrecorded were likely present. The donor tested CMV seropositive, placing the donor among the 289 seropositive members of the cohort. A peripheral blood sample was provided by each donor, and peripheral blood mononuclear cells were used for TCR beta sequencing. Genomic DNA extraction from the blood cell samples was performed with the Qiagen DNeasy Blood Extraction Kit. Library preparation was by the immunoSEQ multiplex PCR assay. For the multiplex PCR, a mixture combining 60 forward primers for TCR Vbeta segments and 13 reverse primers for TCR Jbeta segments was used. A multiplex PCR assay on genomic DNA amplified the CDR3 region of rearranged TCR beta genes. Amplified TCR beta libraries were sequenced as 87-base-pair reads on the Illumina HiSeq System. The study's own analysis went as follows. In a later analysis, tens of millions of unique TCR beta chains were counted across the roughly 670 repertoires, and some 10 million of these chains were shared by at least two donors. A nearest-neighbor algorithm error-corrected the raw reads and collapsed the reads into unique sequences, merging closely related sequences to remove PCR and sequencing errors. CDR3 sequences were aligned to IMGT reference sequences to assign V, D and J gene segments. For a sequence to be retained, a match of at least six nucleotides to both a V gene segment and a J gene segment was required. Rearrangements were classified as productive when the CDR3 lacked stop codons and remained in frame with V and J, and all other rearrangements were classified as non-productive. CDR3 was defined according to IMGT convention as the region running from the second conserved V-encoded cysteine to the conserved J-encoded phenylalanine. The earlier analysis of about 620 of the donors excluded sequences that lacked an unambiguous match to a single V gene segment. An earlier analysis of a few hundred of the donors called V segments functional above 56.7% productive rearrangements and segregating when the between-donor standard deviation exceeded 5%. A statistical classification framework was built for diagnosing cytomegalovirus status from the catalog of TCR beta chain sequences. In a later analysis, V and J genes were assigned by comparing TCR nucleotide sequences against IMGT/GENE-DB human TR gene sequences. In a later analysis, CDR3 sequences and most-parsimonious VDJ recombination scenarios were assigned using the TCRdist pipeline. A later analysis defined each TCR beta chain by its CDR3 amino acid sequence plus V-gene family, and excluded reads lacking a unique V-gene family. To address suspected cross-contamination and a sequencing artifact, a later analysis removed some 620 highly shared, low-generation-probability nucleotide sequences. In a later analysis, a clonal expansion index was calculated for each public chain from normalized within-repertoire ranks of inferred template counts. In a later analysis, generation probabilities were computed with a VDJ recombination model fitted to out-of-frame rearrangements, and the resulting probabilities were checked against IGoR. In a later analysis, hypergeometric tests were used to score TCR-TCR, TCR-HLA and TCR-CMV co-occurrence, with a repertoire-size bias correction applied to TCR pairs. In a later analysis, false discovery rates were estimated by permuting HLA or CMV assignments 20 times. In a later analysis, co-occurring TCRs were grouped using DBSCAN, with TCRdist sequence similarity added in when clustering inside HLA-allele-positive subsets. For co-occurrence clustering, repertoires with fewer than 30,000 or more than 120,000 public chains were excluded, along with a handful of repertoires with anomalous nucleotide sharing. TCRdb re-hosts the immuneACCESS table, in-frame sequences only. Its copies lack some clones; in the studies checked, an unresolved V gene accounts for under half of them, and the cause for the rest is not known. V and J calls and clone size are given by that table; D and trimming were obtained from the DNA. Across this sample there are fewer than 200,000 clones, with around 80% seen only once. The top ten constitute about 4.4% of the sample.

V loses 5 bases, J loses 2 bases, and the germline ends lie 9 bases apart. The germline V gene sets CDR1 to MNHNS and CDR2 to SASEGT. Counted from cysteine to phenylalanine, this CDR3 has 13 amino acids. The only DNA kept is the CDR3, 39 bases in frame from the first base. In the case of this clone: It lacks a known antigen. Base-call qualities are not available, and no considerably larger clone is one nucleotide away.

The V and J genes are TRBV6-1 and TRBJ2-5; too little of a D gene remains to name it. The specimen sequenced was PBMCs. This sequence was found in a woman aged 50 to 60 in good health and CMV-seropositive. The DNA sequence follows: TGTGCCAGCAGTAAATGGGCGCAAGAGACCCAGTACTTC. It codes for CASSKWAQETQYF.